This TCR beta chain was obtained from a study of blood T cell repertoires in COVID-19. Trimming took off 8 bases at V and 4 bases at J, with 12 bases between the two ends. This CDR3 is built from 12 residues. Germline-derived CDR1 and CDR2 are SNHLY and FYNNEI. The protocol was immunoSEQ multiplex PCR, while the TCRdb copy is restricted to in-frame clones and leaves out a portion. The data show around 360,000 clones, with more than 70% seen just once and around 1.9% held by the top ten. This sequence was found in a man aged 35 to 55 in a cohort exposed to, infected with or recovered from COVID-19 (not recorded which). The genes are TRBV2 and TRBJ2-7, with D maybe TRBD1 (6 bases). The sample consisted of PBMCs or T cells enriched from blood (not recorded which). The CDR3 sequence is CASGLTGYEQYF. In DNA form, the CDR3 reads TGTGCCAGCGGGTTGACAGGTTACGAGCAGTACTTC.